The next 7 T cell receptor beta chains were all read from a single sample in a study of blood T cell repertoires in COVID-19. Profiled with immunoSEQ multiplex PCR; TCRdb holds only in-frame clones, not every one. The sample comprises about 160,000 clones, approximately 92% of which are singletons, and approximately 5% rests with the top ten. Sample: peripheral blood. The receptor source for this set is a man younger than 40 with COVID-19, enrolled during active disease.

The chain is built from TRBV5-8 and TRBJ2-5, with TRBD2 matching 10 bases. Per the germline V gene, CDR1 is SGHTS and CDR2 is YDEGEE. J lost 5 bases, V lost 5 bases, and 9 bases had no gene match. There are 15 residues in the CDR3. This CDR3 reads CASSPIAGGGETQYF. The CDR3 DNA sequence: TGTGCCAGCAGTCCCATAGCGGGAGGCGGGGAGACCCAGTACTTC.

V gene TRBV6-2 or TRBV6-3 combines with J gene TRBJ2-3; maybe TRBD2 (6 bases). Germline V lookup: CDR1 MNHEY, CDR2 SVGEGT. The CDR3 loop spans 14 amino acids. Trimming removed 0 bases at V and 4 bases at J, with 8 bases between. The CDR3 bases are TGTGCCAGCAGTTACTCGAGGGAGGCAGATACGCAGTATTTT. Its translation is CASSYSREADTQYF.

V is TRBV4-3 and J is TRBJ2-1; possibly TRBD2 for D (6 bases). In germline, CDR1 is LGHNA, CDR2 YSLEER. V was pared by 4 bases and J by 4 bases, with 14 bases between. This CDR3 contains 15 residues. The CDR3 sequence: CASSPEGLEYNEQFF. Here the CDR3 DNA reads TGCGCCAGCAGCCCGGAGGGCCTAGAGTACAATGAGCAGTTCTTC.

The chain couples TRBV6-5 to TRBJ2-7; 9 nucleotides align to TRBD2. The CDR3 spans 16 residues. CDR1 is MNHEY and CDR2 is SVGAGI in the germline V gene. The junction had 8 bases not matched to a gene; V was cut back by 2 bases and J by 3 bases. CDR3 region: CASSYTAGLARYEQYF. The CDR3 DNA sequence: TGTGCCAGCAGTTACACTGCGGGACTAGCCCGCTACGAGCAGTACTTC.

The chain employs TRBV6-2 or TRBV6-3 and TRBJ1-2; D unclear. Trimming left V 6 bases short and J 0 bases short, with 8 bases between. Germline CDR1 reads MNHEY; CDR2 reads SVGEGT. This CDR3 spans 13 amino acids. The DNA for the CDR3 is TGTGCCAGCAGCGCCGGAGCTAACTATGGCTACACCTTC. It encodes CASSAGANYGYTF.

This clone was recorded once. The V and J genes are TRBV7-9 and TRBJ1-6, with D unclear. The CDR3 runs to 14 residues. V lost 1 base to trimming and J lost 12 bases, with 13 bases between them. CDR1 is SEHNR and CDR2 is FQNEAQ in the germline V gene (reference sequence). The CDR3 region is CASSLGETARPLHF. CDR3 nucleotide sequence: TGTGCCAGCAGCTTAGGGGAGACCGCGAGACCCCTCCACTTT.

The gene calls are TRBV3-1 (or the pseudogene TRBV3-2) and TRBJ1-1; D might be TRBD1 (5 bases). The CDR3 loop spans 17 amino acids. Per germline, CDR1 LGHDT and CDR2 YNNKEL (reference sequence). Trimming took 2 bases from V and 5 from J, leaving 21 bases between them. This CDR3 is CASSQLHSTGGDTEAFF. The CDR3 region has the DNA TGTGCCAGCAGCCAACTTCACTCAACCGGGGGGGATACTGAAGCTTTCTTT.